Listed here are 23 T cell receptor beta chains from one sample, sequenced in a study of cytomegalovirus exposure and HLA in healthy donors. Vbeta (60) and Jbeta (13) primers were used in the PCR. Profiling relied on immunoSEQ multiplex PCR, and the TCRdb table lists in-frame clones only, not all of them. The table records some 45,000 clones, under 75% of them present only once. The material sequenced was PBMCs. The origin of the receptors is a man aged 25-40 years in good health and CMV-seronegative.

This CDR3 is CASSEAAGGSGNTIYF. The CDR3 DNA is TGTGCCAGCAGTGAAGCGGCAGGGGGCTCTGGAAACACCATATATTTT. The rearrangement uses TRBV25-1 and TRBJ1-3; 7 bases agree with TRBD1. The CDR3 spans 16 residues. The trim removed 2 bases at V and 0 bases at J, leaving 4 bases unmatched. Germline CDR1 is MGHDK and CDR2 is SYGVNS.

This clone was detected once. DNA for the CDR3: TGTGCCAGCAGGTTAGCGGGAGGTGACTACGAGCAGTACTTC. Translated, it gives CASRLAGGDYEQYF. This sequence joins TRBV2 and TRBJ2-7; 10 bases fit TRBD2. Germline V gene data show CDR1 as SNHLY and CDR2 as FYNNEI. This CDR3 spans 14 amino acids. With 6 bases clipped from V and 3 bases from J, the junction kept 5 bases outside the gene matches.

The chain recombines TRBV10-1 with TRBJ2-1, with TRBD2 identical over 14 bases. Looked up from germline, CDR1 is WNHNN and CDR2 is SYGVQD (reference sequence). V dropped 8 bases and J dropped 6; count of bases not matched to a gene: 0. This CDR3 region has 13 residues. CDR3 nucleotides: TGCGCCAGCGGACTAGCGGGAGGCAATGAGCAGTTCTTC. This gives the protein CASGLAGGNEQFF.

V and J are TRBV5-1 and TRBJ1-1, with TRBD1 as a possible D gene (6 bases). The germline V gene encodes CDR1 SGHRS and CDR2 YFSETQ. The V and J ends lost 6 bases and 3 bases respectively, with 18 bases between them. The CDR3 loop spans 15 amino acids. CDR3 in DNA: TGCGCCAGCACAAAGGGAGGGGGGGCCGACACTGAAGCTTTCTTT. Encoded protein: CASTKGGGADTEAFF.

The J gene is TRBJ2-1, the V gene TRBV2, with TRBD2 matching over 10 bases. CDR1 is SNHLY and CDR2 is FYNNEI in the germline V gene. With 4 bases clipped from V and 10 bases from J, the junction kept 10 bases outside the gene matches. This CDR3 comprises 15 residues. The CDR3 nucleotides read TGTGCCAGCAGTGCTGAGGACCCACTAGCGGGAGAGCAGTTCTTC. Translated: CASSAEDPLAGEQFF.

This chain connects TRBV7-9 to TRBJ2-7; 9 bases line up with TRBD1. This CDR3 comprises 14 residues. Germline CDR1 SEHNR, CDR2 FQNEAQ (reference sequence). V lost 6 bases and J lost 1; bases outside the gene matches: 4. The CDR3 DNA reads as TGTGCCAGCAGGCCCGGGACAGGGTCCTACGAGCAGTACTTC. Its protein is CASRPGTGSYEQYF.

CDR3 amino acids: CAWSVLAGRYNEQFF. The CDR3 nucleotides read TGTGCCTGGAGTGTACTGGCAGGGCGGTACAATGAGCAGTTCTTC. The genes are TRBV30 and TRBJ2-1, with TRBD1 as a possible D gene (5 bases). Trimming removed 0 bases at V and 4 bases at J, with 13 bases between. CDR3 length equals 15 residues. Germline CDR1 reads GTSNPN; CDR2 reads SVGIG (reference sequence).

A single count supports this clone. The V gene is TRBV30, the J gene TRBJ2-7, with a tentative D call TRBD2 (5 bases). Trimming removed 0 bases from V and 0 bases from J, with 6 bases in between. Germline V gene lookup returns CDR1 GTSNPN and CDR2 SVGIG (reference sequence). The CDR3 consists of 13 residues. CDR3 DNA: TGTGCCTGGAGTGTGGGGAGCTCCTACGAGCAGTACTTC. This sequence encodes CAWSVGSSYEQYF.

This chain links TRBV20-1 with TRBJ1-1; D call uncertain. This CDR3 comprises 11 residues. Per the germline V gene, CDR1 is DFQATT and CDR2 is SNEGSKA (reference sequence). V was cut by 2 bases and J by 5 bases, with 6 bases left in between. The CDR3 coding sequence is TGCAGTGCTAGACCCCTGACTGAAGCTTTCTTT. It translates to CSARPLTEAFF.

This chain uses TRBV6-1 with TRBJ2-7; TRBD1 matches at 10 bases. Germline V gives CDR1 MNHNS, CDR2 SASEGT. This CDR3 comprises 15 residues. The ends lost 4 bases at V and 2 bases at J; junction bases unmatched: 5. The CDR3 protein is CASSGGGQGTYEQYF. CDR3 DNA: TGTGCCAGCAGTGGGGGGGGACAGGGGACCTACGAGCAGTACTTC.

This chain connects TRBV29-1 to TRBJ2-7, with 8 bases matching TRBD2. V lost 4 bases, J lost 4 bases, and 12 bases stayed unmatched. Germline-derived CDR1 and CDR2 are SQVTM and ANQGSEA. This CDR3 is built from 15 residues. CDR3 sequence (DNA): TGCAGCGTTGGAGGGGGGGCGGGAGGTGTTTACGAGCAGTACTTC. Its protein is CSVGGGAGGVYEQYF.

V usage is TRBV27 and J usage is TRBJ1-1; 8 bases match TRBD1. Unmatched junction bases numbered 10, after V lost 7 bases and J lost 6 bases. Germline V CDR1 and CDR2: MNHEY, SMNVEV (reference sequence). The CDR3 totals 14 residues. The chain's CDR3 is CASNIAGGRAEAFF. The DNA of the CDR3 is TGTGCCAGCAACATAGCAGGGGGCAGGGCTGAAGCTTTCTTT.

This clone has more than one count but fewer than ten. This chain joins TRBV7-2 and TRBJ2-1; TRBD2 matches 8 bases. This CDR3 spans 15 amino acids. V shed 1 base, J shed 5 bases, and the junction held 4 bases outside the gene matches. In germline, CDR1 is SGHTA, CDR2 FQGNSA. The CDR3, as DNA: TGTGCCAGCAGCTTAGACGGGAGGGACAACAATGAGCAGTTCTTC. Translated, it gives CASSLDGRDNNEQFF.

The chain couples TRBV7-8 to TRBJ1-1, with D tentatively TRBD1 (5 bases). The CDR3 totals 16 residues. The V end was cut by 1 base, the J end by 4 bases, with 16 bases between. The germline V gene encodes CDR1 SGHVS and CDR2 FQNEAQ. The CDR3 DNA is TGTGCCAGCAGCTTAGGTTTAGTAGGGGTGGTCACTGAAGCTTTCTTT. Protein product: CASSLGLVGVVTEAFF.

The CDR3 coding sequence is TGTGCCAGCAGTACGGGAGGGCCGCTCGAGCAGTACTTC. Protein sequence: CASSTGGPLEQYF. The chain has TRBV27 and TRBJ2-7, with 8 bases that match TRBD2. The V gene's germline CDR1 is MNHEY and CDR2 SMNVEV (reference sequence). CDR3 length equals 13 residues. V was clipped by 5 bases and J by 6 bases; unmatched bases: 6.

This clone appeared a few times. CDR3 DNA sequence: TGCGCCAGCAGACCCGGGACAGGGCTTCAGCCCCAGCATTTT. This gives the protein CASRPGTGLQPQHF. The rearrangement links TRBV5-1 to TRBJ1-5; TRBD1 aligns across 9 bases. CDR1 is SGHRS and CDR2 is YFSETQ in the germline V gene. The CDR3 is 14 amino acids. The V and J ends lost 5 bases and 6 bases, in that order; junction bases with no gene match: 6.

The V call is TRBV6-5, the J call TRBJ2-7; TRBD2 might be the D (5 bases). V lost 2 bases, J lost 5 bases, and 10 bases lay in between. The CDR3 length is 13 residues. The germline CDR1 and CDR2 sequences are MNHEY and SVGAGI. CDR3 coding DNA: TGTGCCAGCAGTTACCCCGGCGGGCACGAGCAGTACTTC. It yields the protein CASSYPGGHEQYF.

The CDR3 spells CASSGGLAGGNEQFF. As DNA, the CDR3 is TGTGCCAGCAGCGGGGGGCTAGCGGGAGGCAATGAGCAGTTCTTC. The chain has TRBV6-4 and TRBJ2-1, with 11 nucleotides matching TRBD2. Germline V CDR1 and CDR2: MRHNA, SNTAGT. Unmatched junction bases numbered 7, after V lost 6 bases and J lost 6 bases. The CDR3 runs 15 residues.

Remarks on this clone: Without the conserved terminal phenylalanine or tryptophan, this CDR3 likely stems from a read error. The J gene is TRBJ1-5, the V gene TRBV19; TRBD1 matches at 9 bases. Germline loops: CDR1 LNHDA, CDR2 SQIVND (reference sequence). This CDR3 has 15 amino acids. Unmatched junction bases numbered 8, after V lost 6 bases and J lost 5 bases. This chain's CDR3 is CASRGQGMSDQPQHV. The CDR3 nucleotides read TGTGCCAGTAGAGGACAGGGGATGAGTGATCAGCCCCAGCATGTT.

This chain links TRBV29-1 with TRBJ2-7, with 7 bases lining up with TRBD2. The J segment lost 3 bases and the V segment lost 4 bases, leaving 3 bases of the junction unmatched. The V gene's germline CDR1 is SQVTM and CDR2 ANQGSEA. The CDR3 consists of 12 residues. CDR3 residues: CSVVGGIYEQYF. The CDR3 DNA reads TGCAGCGTTGTGGGAGGGATCTACGAGCAGTACTTC.

This sequence joins TRBV5-1 and TRBJ1-3; D call uncertain. Germline lookup yields CDR1 SGHRS and CDR2 YFSETQ. V gave up 4 bases and J gave up 0 bases, with 11 bases separating them. CDR3 size: 15 residues. CDR3 sequence reads: CASSRTASSGNTIYF. The CDR3 DNA sequence: TGCGCCAGCAGCCGCACAGCAAGCTCTGGAAACACCATATATTTT.

This sequence joins TRBV5-6 and TRBJ2-1, with TRBD2 matching over 7 bases. Unmatched junction bases numbered 5, after V lost 4 bases and J lost 10 bases. This CDR3 is built from 12 residues. Germline V CDR1 and CDR2: SGHDT, YYEEEE. CDR3 in amino acids: CASSRPGLEQFF. In nucleotides, the CDR3 is TGTGCCAGCAGCCGTCCGGGACTAGAGCAGTTCTTC.

This chain links TRBV7-2 with TRBJ2-2, with 9 bases lining up with TRBD2. The CDR3 consists of 16 residues. V lost 8 bases and J lost 4; bases outside the gene matches: 11. Germline V lookup: CDR1 SGHTA, CDR2 FQGNSA. The CDR3 DNA is TGTGCCAGCGCCCCCTCCCCAGCGGGAGGCACCGGGGAGCTGTTTTTT. Translated: CASAPSPAGGTGELFF. Using reference TRBV7-2 and TRBJ2-2 for the parts outside the CDR3, the full variable domain is GAGVSQSPSNKVTEKGKDVELRCDPISGHTALYWYRQSLGQGLEFLIYFQGNSAPDKSGLPSDRFSAERTGGSVSTLTIQRTQQEDSAVYLCASAPSPAGGTGELFFGEGSRLTVL.